Detailed here is one T cell receptor beta chain. The entry originates in a study of blood T cell repertoires in COVID-19. Study overall: Italy, Spain and the United States were the sources of the convalescent and acute COVID-19 samples. PBMCs, B-cell-depleted T cells, or T cells were the source of the cDNA or gDNA that made up the material.

Germline V gives CDR1 MGHDK, CDR2 SYGVNS. The CDR3 has 15 residues. Trimming at V came to 6 bases and at J to 9 bases, leaving 13 bases not matched to a gene. Authors' analysis steps: Cell counts per sample came from amplifying reference gene primers. TCRdb's copy holds only in-frame clones and misses some; the assay was immunoSEQ multiplex PCR. V, J and clone size were drawn from that table, and D and trimming were deduced from the DNA. Of more than 100,000 clones detected, around nine tenths appear once; the ten largest clones hold roughly 15%. The TCR comes from a woman of 80 years or more in a cohort sampled during active COVID-19. The material sequenced was peripheral blood. The chain employs TRBV25-1 and TRBJ2-1, with TRBD2 identical over 8 bases. CDR3 DNA sequence: TGTGCCAGCAGGGCGACTAGCGTGGATCTCAGTGAGCAGTTCTTC. Protein product: CASRATSVDLSEQFF.